The sequence of this T cell receptor beta chain was determined in a study of cytomegalovirus exposure and HLA in healthy donors. Turning to the study itself: The study placed approximately 78% of its approximately 400 genotyped donors in the Caucasian-associated ancestry cluster. Notes on the study in general: Later analysis demonstrated an association between a missense DCLRE1C variant and TCR beta V- and J-gene trimming. Within a later analysis, the majority of CMV-associated TCR beta chains appeared HLA-restricted. As confirmed in vitro, a few CMV-associated chains were specific for CMV antigens.

Vbeta (60) and Jbeta (13) primers were used in the PCR. Sequencing was performed with immunoSEQ multiplex PCR; in TCRdb, only in-frame clones are kept and a portion is missing. The data show approximately 60,000 clones, and the top ten clones hold approximately 5.6%. In the case of this clone: Its antigen is currently unknown.

V shed 6 bases and J 3 bases; nucleotides not matched to a gene: 11. The length of the CDR3 is 15 residues. From germline, CDR1 is MNHEY and CDR2 SVGAGI. The sequenced sample consisted of PBMCs. The chain uses TRBV6-5 and TRBJ2-7, with 7 bases lining up with TRBD1. The origin of this receptor is a man aged 25-45 years in good health and CMV-seropositive. This CDR3 is CASSLKGQNNYEQYF. In DNA form, the CDR3 reads TGTGCCAGCAGCCTTAAGGGACAGAACAACTACGAGCAGTACTTC.